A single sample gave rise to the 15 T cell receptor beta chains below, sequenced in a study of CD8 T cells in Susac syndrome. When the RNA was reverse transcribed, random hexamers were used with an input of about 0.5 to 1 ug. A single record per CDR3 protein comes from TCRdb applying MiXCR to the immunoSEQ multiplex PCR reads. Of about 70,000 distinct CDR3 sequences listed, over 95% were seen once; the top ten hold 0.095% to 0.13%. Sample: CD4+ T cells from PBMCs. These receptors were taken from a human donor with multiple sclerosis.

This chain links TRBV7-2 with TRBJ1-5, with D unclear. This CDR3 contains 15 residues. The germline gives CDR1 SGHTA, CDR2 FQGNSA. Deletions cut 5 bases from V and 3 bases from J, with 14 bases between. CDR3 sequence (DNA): TGTGCCAGCAGCCGAGGCCGGGCCAACAATCAGCCCCAGCATTTT. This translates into CASSRGRANNQPQHF.

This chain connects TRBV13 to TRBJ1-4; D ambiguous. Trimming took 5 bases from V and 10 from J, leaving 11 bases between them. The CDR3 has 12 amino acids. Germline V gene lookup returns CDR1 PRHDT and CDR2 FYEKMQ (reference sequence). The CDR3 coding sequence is TGTGCCAGCAGCCGGACCATGGGAAAACTGTTTTTT. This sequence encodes CASSRTMGKLFF.

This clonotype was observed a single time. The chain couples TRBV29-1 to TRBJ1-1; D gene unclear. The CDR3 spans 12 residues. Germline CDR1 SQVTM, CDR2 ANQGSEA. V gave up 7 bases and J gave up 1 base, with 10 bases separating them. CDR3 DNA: TGCAGCGCTGGTTCCGGGAACACTGAAGCTTTCTTT. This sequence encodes CSAGSGNTEAFF.

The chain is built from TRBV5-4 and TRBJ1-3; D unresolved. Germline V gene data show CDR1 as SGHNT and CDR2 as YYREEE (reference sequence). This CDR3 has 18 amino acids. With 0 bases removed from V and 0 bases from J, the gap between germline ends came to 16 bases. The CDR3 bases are TGTGCCAGCAGCTTGGGAAGCCCCAGTCTTATCTCTGGAAACACCATATATTTT. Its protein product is CASSLGSPSLISGNTIYF.

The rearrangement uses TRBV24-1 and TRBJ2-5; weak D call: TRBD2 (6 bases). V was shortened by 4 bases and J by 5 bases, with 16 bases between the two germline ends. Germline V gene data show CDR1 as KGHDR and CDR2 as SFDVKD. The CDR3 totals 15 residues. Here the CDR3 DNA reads TGTGCCACCAGTGACGTCCGGACTACCGGGGAGACCCAGTACTTC. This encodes CATSDVRTTGETQYF.

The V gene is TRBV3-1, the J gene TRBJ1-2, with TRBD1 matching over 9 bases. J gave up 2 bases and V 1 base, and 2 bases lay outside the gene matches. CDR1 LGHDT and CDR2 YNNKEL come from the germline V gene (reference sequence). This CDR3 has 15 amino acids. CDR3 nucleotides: TGTGCCAGCAGCCAAGGAGGACAGGGGAACTATGGCTACACCTTC. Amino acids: CASSQGGQGNYGYTF.

Here the CDR3 DNA reads TGCAGTGCTAGAGGGGGGGACAGGAGGAATGATGGCTACACCTTC. It yields the protein CSARGGDRRNDGYTF. The chain couples TRBV20-1 to TRBJ1-2; TRBD1 matches at 8 bases. Germline CDR1 reads DFQATT; CDR2 reads SNEGSKA (reference sequence). This CDR3 has 15 residues. V shed 1 base, J shed 6 bases, and the junction held 10 bases outside the gene matches.

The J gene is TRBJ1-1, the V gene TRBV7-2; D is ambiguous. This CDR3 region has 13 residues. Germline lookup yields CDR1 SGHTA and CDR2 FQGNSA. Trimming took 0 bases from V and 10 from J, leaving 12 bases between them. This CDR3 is CASSLAGKTGAFF. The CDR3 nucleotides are TGTGCCAGCAGCTTAGCAGGGAAGACCGGAGCTTTCTTT.

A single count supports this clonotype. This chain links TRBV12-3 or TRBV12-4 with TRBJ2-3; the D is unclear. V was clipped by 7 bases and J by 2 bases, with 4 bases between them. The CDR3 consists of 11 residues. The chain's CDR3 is CASINTDTQYF. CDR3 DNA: TGTGCCAGCATCAACACAGATACGCAGTATTTT.

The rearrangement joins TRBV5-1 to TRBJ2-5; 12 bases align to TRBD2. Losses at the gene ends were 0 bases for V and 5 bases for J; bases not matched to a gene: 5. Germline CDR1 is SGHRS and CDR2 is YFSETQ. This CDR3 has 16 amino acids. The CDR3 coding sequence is TGCGCCAGCAGCTTGGCGCTAGCGGGGGGGCCGGAGACCCAGTACTTC. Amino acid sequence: CASSLALAGGPETQYF.

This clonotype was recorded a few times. The DNA of the CDR3 is TGTGCCAGCAGCTTACAGGGGGTCAATGAGCAGTTCTTC. It translates to CASSLQGVNEQFF. The chain is built from TRBV11-3 and TRBJ2-1, with TRBD1 matching 7 bases. This CDR3 spans 13 amino acids. Germline V CDR1 and CDR2: SGHNT, YENEEA. V was pared by 2 bases and J by 6 bases, with 1 base of the junction left unmatched.

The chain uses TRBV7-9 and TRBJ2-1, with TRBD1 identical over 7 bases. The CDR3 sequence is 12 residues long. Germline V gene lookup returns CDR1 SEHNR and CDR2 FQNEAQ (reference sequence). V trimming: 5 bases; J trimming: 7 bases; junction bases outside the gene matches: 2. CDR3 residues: CASSPGQNEQFF. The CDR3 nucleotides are TGTGCCAGCAGCCCGGGACAGAATGAGCAGTTCTTC.

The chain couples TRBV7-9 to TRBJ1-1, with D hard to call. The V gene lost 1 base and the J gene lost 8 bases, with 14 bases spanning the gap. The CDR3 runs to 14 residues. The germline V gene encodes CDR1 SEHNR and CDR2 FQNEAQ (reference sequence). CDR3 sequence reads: CASSLELPGAEAFF. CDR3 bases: TGTGCCAGCAGCTTAGAACTTCCGGGAGCGGAAGCTTTCTTT.

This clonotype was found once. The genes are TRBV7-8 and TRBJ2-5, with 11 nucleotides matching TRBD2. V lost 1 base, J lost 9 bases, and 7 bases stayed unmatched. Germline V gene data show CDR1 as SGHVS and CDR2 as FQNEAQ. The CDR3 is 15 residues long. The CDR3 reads CASSLERLAGKAQYF. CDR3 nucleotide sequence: TGTGCCAGCAGCTTAGAGCGACTAGCGGGGAAGGCCCAGTACTTC. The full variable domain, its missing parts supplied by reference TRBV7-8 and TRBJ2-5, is GAGVSQSPRYKVAKRGQDVALRCDPISGHVSLFWYQQALGQGPEFLTYFQNEAQLDKSGLPSDRFFAERPEGSVSTLKIQRTQQEDSAVYLCASSLERLAGKAQYFGPGTRLLVL.

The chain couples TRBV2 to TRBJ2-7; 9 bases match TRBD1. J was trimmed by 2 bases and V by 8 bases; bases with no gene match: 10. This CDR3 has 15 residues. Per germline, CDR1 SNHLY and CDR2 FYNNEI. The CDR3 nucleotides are TGTGCCAGCGCGATCCCACAGGGGGCGACCTACGAGCAGTACTTC. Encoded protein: CASAIPQGATYEQYF.